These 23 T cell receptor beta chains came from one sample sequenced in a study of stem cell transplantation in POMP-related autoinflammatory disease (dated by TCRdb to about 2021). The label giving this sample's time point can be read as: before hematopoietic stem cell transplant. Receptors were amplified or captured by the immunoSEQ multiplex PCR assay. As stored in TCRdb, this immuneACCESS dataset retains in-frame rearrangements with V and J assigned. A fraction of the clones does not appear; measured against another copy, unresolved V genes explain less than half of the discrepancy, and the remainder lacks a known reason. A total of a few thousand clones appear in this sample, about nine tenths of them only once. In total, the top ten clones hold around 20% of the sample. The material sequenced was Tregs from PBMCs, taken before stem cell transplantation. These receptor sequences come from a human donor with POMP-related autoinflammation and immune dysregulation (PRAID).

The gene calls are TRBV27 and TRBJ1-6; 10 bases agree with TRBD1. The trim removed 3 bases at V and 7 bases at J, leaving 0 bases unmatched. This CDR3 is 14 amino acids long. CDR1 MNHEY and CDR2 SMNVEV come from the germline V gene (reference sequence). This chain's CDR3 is CASSLTGGNSPLHF. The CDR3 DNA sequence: TGTGCCAGCAGTTTGACAGGGGGCAATTCACCCCTCCACTTT.

CDR3 bases: TGTGCCAGCAGTTTCTTCCGGGGAGGGACCACCAATGAGCAGTTCTTC. Residues: CASSFFRGGTTNEQFF. The chain recombines TRBV28 with TRBJ2-1; 7 nucleotides line up with TRBD2. The CDR3 is 16 residues long. With V trimmed by 3 bases and J by 6 bases, 11 bases remained unmatched. The germline V gene has CDR1 MDHEN and CDR2 SYDVKM.

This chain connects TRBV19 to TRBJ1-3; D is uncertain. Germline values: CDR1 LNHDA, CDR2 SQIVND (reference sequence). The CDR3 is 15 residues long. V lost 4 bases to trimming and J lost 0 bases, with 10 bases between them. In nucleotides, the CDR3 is TGTGCCAGTAGTACATTGGCCTTCTCTGGAAACACCATATATTTT. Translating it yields CASSTLAFSGNTIYF.

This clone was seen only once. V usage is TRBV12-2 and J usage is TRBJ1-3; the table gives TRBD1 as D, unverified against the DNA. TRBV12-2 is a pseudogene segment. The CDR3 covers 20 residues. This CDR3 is CASRLGPVSPEDISGNTIYF. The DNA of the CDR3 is TGTGCAAGTCGCTTAGGGCCTGTAAGCCCCGAGGACATCTCTGGAAACACCATATATTTT.

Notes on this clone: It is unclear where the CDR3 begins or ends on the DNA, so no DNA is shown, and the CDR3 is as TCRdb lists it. The CDR3 protein is CASSFWRGTVNTEAFF. V and J are TRBV5-1 and TRBJ1-1. The CDR3 comprises 16 residues, both ends counted. The V gene's germline CDR1 is SGHRS and CDR2 YFSETQ.

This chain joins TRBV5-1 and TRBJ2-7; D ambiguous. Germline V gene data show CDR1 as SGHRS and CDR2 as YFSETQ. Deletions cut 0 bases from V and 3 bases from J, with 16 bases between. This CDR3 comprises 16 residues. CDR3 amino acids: CASSLAGPLLGYEQYF. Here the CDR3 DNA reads TGCGCCAGCAGCTTGGCCGGGCCCCTCCTGGGCTACGAGCAGTACTTC.

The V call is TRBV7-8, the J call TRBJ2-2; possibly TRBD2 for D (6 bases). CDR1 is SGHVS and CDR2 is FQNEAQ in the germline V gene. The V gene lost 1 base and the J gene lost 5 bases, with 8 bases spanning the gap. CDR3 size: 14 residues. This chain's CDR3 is CASSLGRGTGELFF. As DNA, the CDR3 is TGTGCCAGCAGCTTAGGGAGGGGTACCGGGGAGCTGTTTTTT.

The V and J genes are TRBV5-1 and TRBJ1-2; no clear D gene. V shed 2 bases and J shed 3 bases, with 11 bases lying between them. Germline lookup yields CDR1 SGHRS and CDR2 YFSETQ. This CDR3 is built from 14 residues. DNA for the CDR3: TGCGCCAGCAGCTTACGGCAGCGTGACTATGGCTACACCTTC. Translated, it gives CASSLRQRDYGYTF.

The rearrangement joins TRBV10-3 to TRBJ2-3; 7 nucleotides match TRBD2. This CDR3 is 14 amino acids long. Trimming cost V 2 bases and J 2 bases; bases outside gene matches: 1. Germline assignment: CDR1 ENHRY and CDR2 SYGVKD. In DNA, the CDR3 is TGTGCCATCAGTGAGGGGACTAACACAGATACGCAGTATTTT. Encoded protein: CAISEGTNTDTQYF.

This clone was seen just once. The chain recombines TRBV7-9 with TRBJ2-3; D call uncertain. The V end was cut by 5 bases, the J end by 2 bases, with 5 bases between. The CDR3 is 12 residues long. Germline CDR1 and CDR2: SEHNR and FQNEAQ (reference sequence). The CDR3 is CASSRITDTQYF. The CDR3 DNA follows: TGTGCCAGCAGCCGCATCACAGATACGCAGTATTTT.

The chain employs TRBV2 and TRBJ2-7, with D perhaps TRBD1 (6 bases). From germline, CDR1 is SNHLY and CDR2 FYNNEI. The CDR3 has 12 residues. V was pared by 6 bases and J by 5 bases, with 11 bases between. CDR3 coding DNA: TGTGCCAGCAGCGTACAGGGTGACGAGCAGTACTTC. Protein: CASSVQGDEQYF. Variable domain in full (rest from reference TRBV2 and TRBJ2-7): EPEVTQTPSHQVTQMGQEVILRCVPISNHLYFYWYRQILGQKVEFLVSFYNNEISEKSEIFDDQFSVERPDGSNFTLKIRSTKLEDSAMYFCASSVQGDEQYFGPGTRLTVT.

The CDR3: CASMILIPYNEQFF. The CDR3, as DNA: TGTGCCAGCATGATACTAATCCCTTACAATGAGCAGTTCTTC. The genes are TRBV5-5 and TRBJ2-1; D unclear. This CDR3 is built from 14 residues. The ends were cut back, 6 bases at V and 4 bases at J, with 14 bases in the middle. CDR1 and CDR2 (germline): SGHKS, YYEKEE (reference sequence).

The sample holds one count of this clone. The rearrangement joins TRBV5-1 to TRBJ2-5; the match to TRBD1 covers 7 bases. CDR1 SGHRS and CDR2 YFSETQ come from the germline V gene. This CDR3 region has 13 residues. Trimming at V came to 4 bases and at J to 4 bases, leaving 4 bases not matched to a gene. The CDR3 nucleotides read TGCGCCAGCAGCACGACAGGGCTAGAGACCCAGTACTTC. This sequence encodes CASSTTGLETQYF.

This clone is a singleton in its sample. The DNA for the CDR3 is TGTGCCAGCAGTTTAGGGACAGGGCTAGCCTACGAGCAGTACTTC. It is translated as CASSLGTGLAYEQYF. This chain links TRBV27 with TRBJ2-7, with TRBD1 matching over 9 bases. The CDR3 spans 15 residues. V lost 2 bases to trimming and J lost 2 bases; unmatched junction nucleotides: 4. In germline, CDR1 is MNHEY, CDR2 SMNVEV (reference sequence).

The CDR3 sequence: CASSLVGGGAVQFF. DNA for the CDR3: TGTGCCAGCAGCTTAGTAGGCGGGGGGGCAGTGCAGTTCTTC. The chain is built from TRBV7-6 and TRBJ2-1; 9 bases are a match to TRBD2. The CDR3 consists of 14 residues. Germline loops: CDR1 SGHVS, CDR2 FNYEAQ. V lost 1 base, J lost 12 bases, and 7 bases stayed unmatched. Looking up the rest from reference TRBV7-6 and TRBJ2-1 gives the full variable domain: GAGVSQSPRYKVTKRGQDVALRCDPISGHVSLYWYRQALGQGPEFLTYFNYEAQQDKSGLPNDRFSAERPEGSISTLTIQRTEQRDSAMYRCASSLVGGGAVQFFGPGTRLTVL.

CDR3 in amino acids: CASSLASRNTEAFF. CDR3 sequence (DNA): TGTGCCAGCAGCTTGGCCAGTAGGAACACTGAAGCTTTCTTT. This chain uses TRBV5-5 with TRBJ1-1; no clear D gene. This CDR3 has 14 residues. CDR1 SGHKS and CDR2 YYEKEE come from the germline V gene (reference sequence). The V gene lost 0 bases and the J gene lost 1 base, with 7 bases spanning the gap. Based on the CDR3 plus reference TRBV5-5 and TRBJ1-1, the full variable domain is DAGVTQSPTHLIKTRGQQVTLRCSPISGHKSVSWYQQVLGQGPQFIFQYYEKEERGRGNFPDRFSARQFPNYSSELNVNALLLGDSALYLCASSLASRNTEAFFGQGTRLTVV.

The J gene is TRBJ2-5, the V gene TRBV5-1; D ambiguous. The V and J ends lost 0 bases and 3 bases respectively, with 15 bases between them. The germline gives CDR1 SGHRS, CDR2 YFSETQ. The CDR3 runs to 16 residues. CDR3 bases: TGCGCCAGCAGCTTGGCTAGGATGGCGGCTGAAGAGACCCAGTACTTC. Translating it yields CASSLARMAAEETQYF.

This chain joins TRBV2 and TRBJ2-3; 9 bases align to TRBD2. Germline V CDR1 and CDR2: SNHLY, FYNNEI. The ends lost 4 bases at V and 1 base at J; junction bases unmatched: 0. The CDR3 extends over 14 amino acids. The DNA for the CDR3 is TGTGCCAGCAGTGGGACTAGCGGCACAGATACGCAGTATTTT. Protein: CASSGTSGTDTQYF.

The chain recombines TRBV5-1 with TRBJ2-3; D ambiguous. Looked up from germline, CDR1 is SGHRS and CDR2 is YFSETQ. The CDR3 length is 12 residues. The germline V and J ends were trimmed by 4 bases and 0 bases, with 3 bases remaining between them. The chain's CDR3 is CASSVSTDTQYF. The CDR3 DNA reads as TGCGCCAGCAGCGTCAGCACAGATACGCAGTATTTT.

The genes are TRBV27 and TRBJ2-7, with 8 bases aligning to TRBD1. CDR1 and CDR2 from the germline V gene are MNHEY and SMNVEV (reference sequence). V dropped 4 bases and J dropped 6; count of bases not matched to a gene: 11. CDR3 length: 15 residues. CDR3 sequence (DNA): TGTGCCAGCAGTTCAATGGGACAGGTTACAGGCGAGCAGTACTTC. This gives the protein CASSSMGQVTGEQYF.

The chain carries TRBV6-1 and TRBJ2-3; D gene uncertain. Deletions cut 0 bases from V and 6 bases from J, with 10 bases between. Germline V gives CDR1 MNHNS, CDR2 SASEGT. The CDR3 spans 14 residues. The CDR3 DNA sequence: TGTGCCAGCAGTGAAGCGCGATTCGGGGATACGCAGTATTTT. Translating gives CASSEARFGDTQYF.

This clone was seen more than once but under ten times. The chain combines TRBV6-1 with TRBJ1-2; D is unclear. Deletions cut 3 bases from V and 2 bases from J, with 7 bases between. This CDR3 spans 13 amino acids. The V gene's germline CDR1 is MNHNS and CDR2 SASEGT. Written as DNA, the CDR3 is TGTGCCAGCAGTGAGGAGGGAAACTATGGCTACACCTTC. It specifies CASSEEGNYGYTF.

CDR3 protein: CASSLATSSYNEQFF. CDR3 DNA: TGTGCCAGCAGCTTAGCGACTAGCTCCTACAATGAGCAGTTCTTC. V gene TRBV7-2 combines with J gene TRBJ2-1; the D gene is possibly TRBD2 (6 bases). Germline V lookup: CDR1 SGHTA, CDR2 FQGNSA. CDR3 length equals 15 residues. With 0 bases removed from V and 0 bases from J, the gap between germline ends came to 6 bases.